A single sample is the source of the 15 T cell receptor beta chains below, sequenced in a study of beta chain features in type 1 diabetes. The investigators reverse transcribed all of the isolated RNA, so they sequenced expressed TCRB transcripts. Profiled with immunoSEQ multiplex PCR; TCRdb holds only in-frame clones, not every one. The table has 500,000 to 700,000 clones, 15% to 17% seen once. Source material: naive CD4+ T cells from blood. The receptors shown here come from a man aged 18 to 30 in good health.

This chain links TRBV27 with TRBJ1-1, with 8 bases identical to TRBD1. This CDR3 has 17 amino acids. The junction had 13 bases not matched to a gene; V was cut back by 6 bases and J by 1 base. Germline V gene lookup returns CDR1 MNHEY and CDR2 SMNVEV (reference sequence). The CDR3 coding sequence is TGTGCCAGCAGGCCCCAGGGGGCGCTTCGGACGAACACTGAAGCTTTCTTT. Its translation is CASRPQGALRTNTEAFF.

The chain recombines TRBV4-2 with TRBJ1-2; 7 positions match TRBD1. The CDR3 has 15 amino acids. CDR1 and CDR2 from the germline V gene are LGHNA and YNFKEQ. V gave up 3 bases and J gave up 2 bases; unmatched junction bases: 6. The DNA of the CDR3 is TGTGCCAGCAGCCACGACAGGGTCGGCAACTATGGCTACACCTTC. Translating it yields CASSHDRVGNYGYTF.

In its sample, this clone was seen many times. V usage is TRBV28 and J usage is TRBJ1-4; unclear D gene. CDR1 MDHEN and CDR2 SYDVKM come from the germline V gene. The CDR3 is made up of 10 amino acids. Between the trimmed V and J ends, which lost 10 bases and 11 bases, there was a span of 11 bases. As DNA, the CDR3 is TGTGCCATCAGAAAGGATAAACTGTTTTTT. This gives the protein CAIRKDKLFF. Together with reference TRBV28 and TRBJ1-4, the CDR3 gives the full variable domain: DVKVTQSSRYLVKRTGEKVFLECVQDMDHENMFWYRQDPGLGLRLIYFSYDVKMKEKGDIPEGYSVSREKKERFSLILESASTNQTSMYLCAIRKDKLFFGSGTQLSVL.

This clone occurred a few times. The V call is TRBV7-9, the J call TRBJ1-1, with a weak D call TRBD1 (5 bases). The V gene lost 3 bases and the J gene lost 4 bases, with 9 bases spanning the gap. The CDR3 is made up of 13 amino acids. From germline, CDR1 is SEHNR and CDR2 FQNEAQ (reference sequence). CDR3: CASSFGQPTEAFF. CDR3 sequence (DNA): TGTGCCAGCAGCTTCGGACAACCCACTGAAGCTTTCTTT.

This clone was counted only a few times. CDR3 sequence reads: CASSPGTGLGYEQYF. DNA of the CDR3: TGCGCCAGCAGCCCGGGGACAGGGCTCGGATACGAGCAGTACTTC. The genes are TRBV4-3 and TRBJ2-7; 9 nucleotides line up with TRBD1. The CDR3 loop spans 15 amino acids. CDR1 LGHNA and CDR2 YSLEER come from the germline V gene. With 4 bases clipped from V and 4 bases from J, the junction kept 8 bases outside the gene matches.

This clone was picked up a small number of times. The CDR3 loop reads CASSWGSLGSGKLEQYF. In DNA form, the CDR3 reads TGTGCCAGCAGCTGGGGGTCTCTCGGTTCGGGCAAACTCGAGCAGTACTTC. The V call is TRBV5-6, the J call TRBJ2-7; perhaps D is TRBD1 or TRBD2 (5 bases each). From germline, CDR1 is SGHDT and CDR2 YYEEEE. Between the trimmed V and J ends, which lost 3 bases and 6 bases, there was a span of 25 bases. The CDR3 totals 17 residues.

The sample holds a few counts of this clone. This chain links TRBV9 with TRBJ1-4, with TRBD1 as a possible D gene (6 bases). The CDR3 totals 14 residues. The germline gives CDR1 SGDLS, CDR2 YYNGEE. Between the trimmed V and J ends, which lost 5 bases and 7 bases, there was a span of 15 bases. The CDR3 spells CASSFQGSGEKLFF. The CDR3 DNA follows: TGTGCCAGCAGTTTTCAGGGGTCAGGTGAAAAACTGTTTTTT.

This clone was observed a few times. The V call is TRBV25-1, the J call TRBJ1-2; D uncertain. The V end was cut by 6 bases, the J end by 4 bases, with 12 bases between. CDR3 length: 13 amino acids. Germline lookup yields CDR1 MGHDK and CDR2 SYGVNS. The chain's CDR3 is CASRPRESYGYTF. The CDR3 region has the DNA TGTGCCAGCAGGCCCCGGGAGAGCTATGGCTACACCTTC.

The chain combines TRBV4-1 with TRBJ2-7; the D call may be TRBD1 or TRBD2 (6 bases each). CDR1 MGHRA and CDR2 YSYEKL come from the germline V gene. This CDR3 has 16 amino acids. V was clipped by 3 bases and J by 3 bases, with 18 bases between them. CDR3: CASSQGGRTLNYEQYF. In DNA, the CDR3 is TGCGCCAGCAGCCAGGGGGGCCGGACTCTGAACTACGAGCAGTACTTC.

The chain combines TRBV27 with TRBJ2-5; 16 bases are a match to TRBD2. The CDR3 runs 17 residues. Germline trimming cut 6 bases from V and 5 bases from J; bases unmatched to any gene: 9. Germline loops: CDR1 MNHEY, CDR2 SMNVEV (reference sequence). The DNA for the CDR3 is TGTGCCAGCAGATCCCCGGGACTAGCGGGAGGGCTTGAGACCCAGTACTTC. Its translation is CASRSPGLAGGLETQYF.

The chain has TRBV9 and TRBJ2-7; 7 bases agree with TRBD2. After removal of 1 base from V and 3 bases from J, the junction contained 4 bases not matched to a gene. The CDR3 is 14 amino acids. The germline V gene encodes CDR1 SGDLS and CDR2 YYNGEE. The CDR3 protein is CASSVRAGSYEQYF. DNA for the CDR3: TGTGCCAGCAGCGTACGAGCGGGGAGCTACGAGCAGTACTTC.

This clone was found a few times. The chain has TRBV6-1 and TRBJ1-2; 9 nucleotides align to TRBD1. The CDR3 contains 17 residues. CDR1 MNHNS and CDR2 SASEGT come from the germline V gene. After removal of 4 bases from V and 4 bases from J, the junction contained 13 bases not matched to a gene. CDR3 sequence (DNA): TGTGCCAGCAGTGGATCGGGACAGGGTAGACGTGTCTATGGCTACACCTTC. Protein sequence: CASSGSGQGRRVYGYTF.

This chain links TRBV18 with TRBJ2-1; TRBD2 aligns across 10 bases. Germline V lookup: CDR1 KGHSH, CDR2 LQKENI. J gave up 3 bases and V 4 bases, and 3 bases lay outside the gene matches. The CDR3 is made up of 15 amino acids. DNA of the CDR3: TGTGCCAGCTCACAAGGACTAGCGGACTACAATGAGCAGTTCTTC. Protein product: CASSQGLADYNEQFF. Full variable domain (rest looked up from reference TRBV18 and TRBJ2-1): NAGVMQNPRHLVRRRGQEARLRCSPMKGHSHVYWYRQLPEEGLKFMVYLQKENIIDESGMPKERFSAEFPKEGPSILRIQQVVRGDSAAYFCASSQGLADYNEQFFGPGTRLTVL.

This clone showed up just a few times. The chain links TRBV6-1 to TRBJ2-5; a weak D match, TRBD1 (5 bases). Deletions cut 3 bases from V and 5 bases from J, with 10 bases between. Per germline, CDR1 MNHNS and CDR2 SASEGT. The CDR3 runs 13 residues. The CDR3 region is CASSDVPGETQYF. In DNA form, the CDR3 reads TGTGCCAGCAGTGACGTTCCAGGGGAGACCCAGTACTTC.

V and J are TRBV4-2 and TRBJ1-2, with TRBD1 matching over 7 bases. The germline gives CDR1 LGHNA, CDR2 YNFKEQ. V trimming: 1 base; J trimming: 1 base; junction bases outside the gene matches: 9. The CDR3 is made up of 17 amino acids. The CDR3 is CASSQASAGGNNYGYTF. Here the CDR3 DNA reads TGTGCCAGCAGCCAAGCTTCTGCAGGGGGAAATAACTATGGCTACACCTTC.